The 3 T cell receptor beta chains in this list originate from one sample, sequenced in a study of T cells and Merkel cell carcinoma outcomes. Using immunoSEQ multiplex PCR, the repertoire was profiled, and TCRdb retains in-frame clones only, with some absent. Among about 15,000 clones listed, over 80% were seen once. The sequencing sample was made of tumor tissue from Merkel cell carcinoma. These receptors came from a human donor with Merkel cell carcinoma.

This chain connects TRBV18 to TRBJ2-1; 7 bases fit TRBD2. The V gene end was trimmed by 3 bases and the J gene end by 6 bases; junction bases not matched to a gene: 8. The CDR3 consists of 15 residues. Germline V gene sequence: CDR1 KGHSH, CDR2 LQKENI. The CDR3 here is CASSPSVGGGNEQFF. In DNA, the CDR3 is TGTGCCAGCTCACCCTCGGTGGGGGGGGGCAATGAGCAGTTCTTC.

This sequence joins TRBV5-6 and TRBJ2-7, with 10 bases identical to TRBD2. V lost 4 bases, J lost 2 bases, and 15 bases stayed unmatched. CDR3 length: 18 residues. The germline CDR1 and CDR2 sequences are SGHDT and YYEEEE. CDR3 sequence (DNA): TGTGCCAGCAGCGGGGGACCGGGACTAGCGCCCGTCGCCTACGAGCAGTACTTC. This translates into CASSGGPGLAPVAYEQYF.

The rearrangement uses TRBV19 and TRBJ2-2; D may be TRBD2 (6 bases). Germline V gene lookup returns CDR1 LNHDA and CDR2 SQIVND (reference sequence). The V and J ends lost 2 bases and 2 bases respectively, with 9 bases between them. The CDR3 consists of 15 residues. In DNA, the CDR3 is TGTGCCAGTAGTATACGGAGGGCTAACACCGGGGAGCTGTTTTTT. It is translated as CASSIRRANTGELFF.